The source of this T cell receptor (beta chain) is a study of Graves' ophthalmopathy and Graves' hyperthyroidism. General observations from the study: Cross-validated, the 13-signature model showed 87.88%/81.08% sensitivity/specificity, and 80%/75% in the test set.

This clonotype was detected many times. Its antigen is as yet unknown. Germline V lookup: CDR1 LNHDA, CDR2 SQIVND (reference sequence). This CDR3 has 18 residues. J gave up 0 bases and V 5 bases, and 15 bases lay outside the gene matches. RNA transcripts served as template for amplifying TCR beta CDR3 sequences. RT-PCR in the first round used HTBI primers; a second-round multiplex PCR followed. TCRdb recomputed calls from the multiplex PCR reads with MiXCR, one row per CDR3 protein. Here the sample spans 300,000 to 400,000 distinct CDR3 sequences, 17% being singletons. Source material: peripheral blood. The chain uses TRBV19 and TRBJ1-1; 7 bases are a match to TRBD1. The clonotype originates from an adult man with Graves' ophthalmopathy. This chain's CDR3 is CASSGGTAGLSLNTEAFF. CDR3 nucleotide sequence: TGTGCCAGTAGTGGCGGGACAGCCGGCCTCTCGCTGAACACTGAAGCTTTCTTT.